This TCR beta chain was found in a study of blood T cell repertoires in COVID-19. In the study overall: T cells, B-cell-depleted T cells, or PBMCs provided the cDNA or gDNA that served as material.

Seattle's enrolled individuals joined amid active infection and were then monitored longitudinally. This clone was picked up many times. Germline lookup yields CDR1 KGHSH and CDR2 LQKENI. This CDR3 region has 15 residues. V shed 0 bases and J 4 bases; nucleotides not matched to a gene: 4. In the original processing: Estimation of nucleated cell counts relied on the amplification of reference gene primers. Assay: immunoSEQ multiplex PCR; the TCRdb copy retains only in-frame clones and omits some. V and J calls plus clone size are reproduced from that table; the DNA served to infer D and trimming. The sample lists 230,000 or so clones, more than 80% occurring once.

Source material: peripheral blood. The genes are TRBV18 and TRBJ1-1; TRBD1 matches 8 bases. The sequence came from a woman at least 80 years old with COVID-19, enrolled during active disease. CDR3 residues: CASSPPNRGGTEAFF. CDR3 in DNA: TGTGCCAGCTCACCACCGAACAGGGGGGGCACTGAAGCTTTCTTT.